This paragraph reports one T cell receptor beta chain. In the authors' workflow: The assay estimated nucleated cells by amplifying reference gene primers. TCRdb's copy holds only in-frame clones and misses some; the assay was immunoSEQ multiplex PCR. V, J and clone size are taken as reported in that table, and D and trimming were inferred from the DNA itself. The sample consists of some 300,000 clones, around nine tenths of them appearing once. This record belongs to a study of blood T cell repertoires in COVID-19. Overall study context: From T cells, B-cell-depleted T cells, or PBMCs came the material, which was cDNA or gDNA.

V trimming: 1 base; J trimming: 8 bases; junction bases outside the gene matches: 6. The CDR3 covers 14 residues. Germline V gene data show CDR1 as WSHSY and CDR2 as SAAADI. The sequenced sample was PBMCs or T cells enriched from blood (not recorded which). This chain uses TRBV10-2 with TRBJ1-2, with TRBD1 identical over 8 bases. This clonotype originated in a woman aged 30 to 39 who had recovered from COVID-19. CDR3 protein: CASSEWTGRDGYTF. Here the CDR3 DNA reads TGCGCCAGCAGTGAGTGGACAGGGAGGGACGGCTACACCTTC.